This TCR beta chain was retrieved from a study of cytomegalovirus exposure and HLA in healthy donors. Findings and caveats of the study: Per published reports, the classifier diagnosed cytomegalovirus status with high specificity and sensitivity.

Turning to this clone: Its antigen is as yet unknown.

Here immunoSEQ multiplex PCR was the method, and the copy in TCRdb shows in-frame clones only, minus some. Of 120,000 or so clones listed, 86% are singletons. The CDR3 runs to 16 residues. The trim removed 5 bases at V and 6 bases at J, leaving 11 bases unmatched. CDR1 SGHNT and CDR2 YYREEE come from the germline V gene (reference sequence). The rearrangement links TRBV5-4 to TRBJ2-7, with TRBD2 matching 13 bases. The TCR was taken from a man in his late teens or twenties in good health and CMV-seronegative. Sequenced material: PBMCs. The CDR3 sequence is CASSYPGLAGSGEQYF. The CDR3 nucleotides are TGTGCCAGCAGTTACCCGGGACTAGCGGGGTCGGGCGAGCAGTACTTC.